This paragraph covers one TCR beta chain sequence. Generated by immunoSEQ multiplex PCR, the TCRdb table keeps only in-frame clones and is missing some. This table holds 70,000 or so clones, around 82% found once. The germline gives CDR1 SGHVS, CDR2 FQNEAQ. CDR3 length: 16 residues. Trimming took 2 bases from V and 6 from J, leaving 16 bases between them. This sample is part of a study of T cell responses to AZD1222 COVID-19 vaccine. The chain carries TRBV7-8 and TRBJ1-4; D remains unclear. Sequencing used peripheral blood, obtained 28 days after the second AZD1222 dose. This receptor was obtained from an adult who received the AZD1222 COVID-19 vaccine. CDR3 coding DNA: TGTGCCAGCAGCTTACGCGGTCCGGGGTGGGATGAAAAACTGTTTTTT. Protein: CASSLRGPGWDEKLFF.